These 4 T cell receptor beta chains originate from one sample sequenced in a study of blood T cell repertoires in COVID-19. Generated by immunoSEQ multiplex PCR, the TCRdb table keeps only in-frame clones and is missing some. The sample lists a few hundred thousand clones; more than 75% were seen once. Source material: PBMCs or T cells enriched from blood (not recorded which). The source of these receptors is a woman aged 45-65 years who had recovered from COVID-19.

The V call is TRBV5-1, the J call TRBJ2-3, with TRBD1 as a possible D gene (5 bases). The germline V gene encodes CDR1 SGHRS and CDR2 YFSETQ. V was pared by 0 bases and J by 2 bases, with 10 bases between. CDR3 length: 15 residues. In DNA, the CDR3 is TGCGCCAGCAGCTTGGTGGGGCCAACCACAGATACGCAGTATTTT. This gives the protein CASSLVGPTTDTQYF.

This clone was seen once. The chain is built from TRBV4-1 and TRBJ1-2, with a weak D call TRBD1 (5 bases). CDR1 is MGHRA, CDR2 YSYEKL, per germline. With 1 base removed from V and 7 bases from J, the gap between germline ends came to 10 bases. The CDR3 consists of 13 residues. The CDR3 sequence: CASSQGDGGGYTF. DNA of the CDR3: TGCGCCAGCAGCCAAGGTGACGGGGGTGGCTACACCTTC.

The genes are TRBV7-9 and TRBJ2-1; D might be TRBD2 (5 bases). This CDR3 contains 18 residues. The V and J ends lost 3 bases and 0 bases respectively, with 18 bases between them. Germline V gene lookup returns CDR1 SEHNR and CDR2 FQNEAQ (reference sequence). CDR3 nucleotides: TGTGCCAGCAGCTTGGCCCCGATGGCGGAGGACTCCTACAATGAGCAGTTCTTC. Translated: CASSLAPMAEDSYNEQFF.

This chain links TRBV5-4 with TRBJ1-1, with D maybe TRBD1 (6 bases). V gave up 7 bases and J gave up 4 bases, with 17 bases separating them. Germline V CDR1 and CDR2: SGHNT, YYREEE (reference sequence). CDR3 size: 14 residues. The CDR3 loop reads CASYGGGQGTEAFF. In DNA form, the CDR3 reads TGTGCCAGCTATGGGGGGGGGCAGGGCACTGAAGCTTTCTTT.